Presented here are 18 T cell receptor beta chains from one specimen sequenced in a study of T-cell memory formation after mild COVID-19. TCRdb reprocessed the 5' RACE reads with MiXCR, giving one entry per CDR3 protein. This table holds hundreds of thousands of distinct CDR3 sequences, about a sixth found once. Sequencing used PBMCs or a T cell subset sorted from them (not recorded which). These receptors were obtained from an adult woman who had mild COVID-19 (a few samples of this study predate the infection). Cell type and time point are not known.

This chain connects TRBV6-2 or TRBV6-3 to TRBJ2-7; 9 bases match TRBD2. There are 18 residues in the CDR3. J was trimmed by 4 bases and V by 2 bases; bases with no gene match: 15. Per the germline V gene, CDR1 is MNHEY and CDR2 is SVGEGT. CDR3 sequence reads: CASSYVVGAGGRAYEQYF. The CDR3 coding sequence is TGTGCCAGCAGTTACGTCGTTGGAGCGGGCGGGAGGGCGTACGAGCAGTACTTC.

CDR3 sequence reads: CASSASGTSYNEQFF. The DNA of the CDR3 is TGTGCCAGTAGTGCTAGCGGGACAAGCTACAATGAGCAGTTCTTC. This rearrangement joins TRBV19 to TRBJ2-1; 9 bases agree with TRBD2. V dropped 5 bases and J dropped 3; count of bases not matched to a gene: 5. This CDR3 is built from 15 residues. The germline V gene has CDR1 LNHDA and CDR2 SQIVND (reference sequence).

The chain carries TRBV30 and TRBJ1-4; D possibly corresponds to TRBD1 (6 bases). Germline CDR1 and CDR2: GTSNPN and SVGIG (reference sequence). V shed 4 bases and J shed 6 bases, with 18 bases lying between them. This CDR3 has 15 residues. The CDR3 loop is CAWNPGGGQDEKLFF. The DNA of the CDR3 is TGTGCCTGGAATCCTGGGGGGGGCCAGGATGAAAAACTGTTTTTT.

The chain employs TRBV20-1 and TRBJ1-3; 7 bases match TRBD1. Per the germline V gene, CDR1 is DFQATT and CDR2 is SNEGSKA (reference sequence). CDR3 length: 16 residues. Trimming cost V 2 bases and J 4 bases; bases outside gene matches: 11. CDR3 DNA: TGCAGTGCTAGATCCCCCGGTGGGACAGCCGGAAACACCATATATTTT. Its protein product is CSARSPGGTAGNTIYF.

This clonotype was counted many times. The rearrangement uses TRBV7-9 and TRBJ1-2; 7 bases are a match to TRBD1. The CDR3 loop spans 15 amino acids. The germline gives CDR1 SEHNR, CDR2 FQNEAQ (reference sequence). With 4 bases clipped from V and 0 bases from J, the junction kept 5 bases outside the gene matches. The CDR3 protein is CASSSRDSANYGYTF. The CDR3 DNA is TGTGCCAGCAGCTCCCGGGACAGTGCTAACTATGGCTACACCTTC. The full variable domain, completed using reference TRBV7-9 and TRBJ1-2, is DTGVSQNPRHKITKRGQNVTFRCDPISEHNRLYWYRQTLGQGPEFLTYFQNEAQLEKSRLLSDRFSAERPKGSFSTLEIQRTEQGDSAMYLCASSSRDSANYGYTFGSGTRLTVV.

The CDR3 DNA sequence: TGTGCCAGCAGCGAGGGACAGGGGGCTATTGGGACTGAAGCTTTCTTT. Translated, it gives CASSEGQGAIGTEAFF. The chain couples TRBV14 to TRBJ1-1, with 12 bases lining up with TRBD1. J gave up 5 bases and V 5 bases, and 9 bases lay outside the gene matches. CDR1 is SGHDN, CDR2 FVKESK, per germline. This CDR3 spans 16 amino acids.

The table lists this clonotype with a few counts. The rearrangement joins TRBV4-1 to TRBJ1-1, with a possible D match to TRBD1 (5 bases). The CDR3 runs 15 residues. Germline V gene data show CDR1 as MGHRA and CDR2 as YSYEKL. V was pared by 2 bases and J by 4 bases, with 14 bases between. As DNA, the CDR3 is TGCGCCAGCAGCCAACCTCAGGGATTGGGCACTGAAGCTTTCTTT. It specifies CASSQPQGLGTEAFF.

CDR3 nucleotides: TGTGCCAGCAGCGTAGTCGGAGACAACACCGGGGAGCTGTTTTTT. This encodes CASSVVGDNTGELFF. This chain uses TRBV9 with TRBJ2-2, with D unresolved. This CDR3 contains 15 residues. Trimming removed 0 bases from V and 2 bases from J, with 8 bases in between. Germline V lookup: CDR1 SGDLS, CDR2 YYNGEE.

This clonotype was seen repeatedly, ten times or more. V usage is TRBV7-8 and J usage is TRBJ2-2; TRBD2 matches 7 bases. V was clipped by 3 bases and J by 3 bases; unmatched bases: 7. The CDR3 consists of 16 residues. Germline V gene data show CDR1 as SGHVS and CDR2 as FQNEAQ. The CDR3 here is CASSLSGAGYTGELFF. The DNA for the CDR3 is TGTGCCAGCAGCTTGAGTGGAGCGGGATACACCGGGGAGCTGTTTTTT. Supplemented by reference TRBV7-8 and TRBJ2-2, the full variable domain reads GAGVSQSPRYKVAKRGQDVALRCDPISGHVSLFWYQQALGQGPEFLTYFQNEAQLDKSGLPSDRFFAERPEGSVSTLKIQRTQQEDSAVYLCASSLSGAGYTGELFFGEGSRLTVL.

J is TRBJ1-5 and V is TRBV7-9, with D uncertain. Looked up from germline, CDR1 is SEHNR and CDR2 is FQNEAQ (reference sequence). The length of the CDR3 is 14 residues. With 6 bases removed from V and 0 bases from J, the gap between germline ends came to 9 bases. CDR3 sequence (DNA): TGTGCCAGCAGTCCCCTGGGTAGCAATCAGCCCCAGCATTTT. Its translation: CASSPLGSNQPQHF.

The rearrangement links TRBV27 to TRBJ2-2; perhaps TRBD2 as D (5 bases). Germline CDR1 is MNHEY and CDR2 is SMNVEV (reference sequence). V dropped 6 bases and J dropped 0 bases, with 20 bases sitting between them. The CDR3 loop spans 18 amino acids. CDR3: CASSPAGLSLTNTGELFF. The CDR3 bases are TGTGCCAGCAGCCCCGCGGGCCTCTCGTTGACGAACACCGGGGAGCTGTTTTTT.

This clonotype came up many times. The CDR3 loop is CASSQAGFHTDTQYF. The DNA of the CDR3 is TGTGCCAGCAGCCAAGCGGGTTTTCACACAGATACGCAGTATTTT. The chain carries TRBV7-6 and TRBJ2-3, with a tentative D call TRBD2 (6 bases). Germline-derived CDR1 and CDR2 are SGHVS and FNYEAQ. V was shortened by 5 bases and J by 2 bases, with 14 bases between the two germline ends. The CDR3 contains 15 residues.

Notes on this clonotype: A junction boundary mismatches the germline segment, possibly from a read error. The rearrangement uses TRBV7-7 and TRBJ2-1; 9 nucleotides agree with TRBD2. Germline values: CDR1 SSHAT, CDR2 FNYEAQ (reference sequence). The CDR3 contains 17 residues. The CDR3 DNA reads TGTGCTAGCAGCTTAGGCGGCGGGAGGGCCTCCAGAGTTGAGCAGTTCTTC. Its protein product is CASSLGGGRASRVEQFF.

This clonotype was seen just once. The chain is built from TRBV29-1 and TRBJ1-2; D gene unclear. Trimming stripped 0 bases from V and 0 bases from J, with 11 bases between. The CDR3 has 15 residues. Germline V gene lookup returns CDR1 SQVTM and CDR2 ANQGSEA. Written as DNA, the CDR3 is TGCAGCGTTGAAGAGTTTCACGGAGCTAACTATGGCTACACCTTC. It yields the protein CSVEEFHGANYGYTF.

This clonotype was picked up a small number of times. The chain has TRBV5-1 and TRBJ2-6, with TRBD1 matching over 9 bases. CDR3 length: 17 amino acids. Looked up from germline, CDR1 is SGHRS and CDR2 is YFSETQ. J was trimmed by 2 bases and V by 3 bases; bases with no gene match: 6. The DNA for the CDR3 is TGCGCCAGCAGCTCCGGGACAGGGAGGACTGGGGCCAACGTCCTGACTTTC. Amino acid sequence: CASSSGTGRTGANVLTF. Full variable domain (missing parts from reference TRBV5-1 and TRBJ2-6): KAGVTQTPRYLIKTRGQQVTLSCSPISGHRSVSWYQQTPGQGLQFLFEYFSETQRNKGNFPGRFSGRQFSNSRSEMNVSTLELGDSALYLCASSSGTGRTGANVLTFGAGSRLTVL.

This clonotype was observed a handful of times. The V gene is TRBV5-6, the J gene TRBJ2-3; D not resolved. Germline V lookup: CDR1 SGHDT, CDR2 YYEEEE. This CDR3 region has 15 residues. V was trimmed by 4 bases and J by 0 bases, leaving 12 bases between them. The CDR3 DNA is TGTGCCAGCAGCCGTATAGGTTTTAGCACAGATACGCAGTATTTT. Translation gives CASSRIGFSTDTQYF.

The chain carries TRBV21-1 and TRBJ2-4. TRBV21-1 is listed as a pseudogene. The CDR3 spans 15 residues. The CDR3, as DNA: TGTGCCAGCAGTTACCGACAGCTAGCCAAAAACACTCAGTACTTC. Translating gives CASSYRQLAKNTQYF.

The CDR3 here is CSVSTGGGNTIYF. In nucleotides, the CDR3 is TGCAGCGTCTCGACAGGGGGCGGAAACACCATATATTTT. The chain combines TRBV29-1 with TRBJ1-3; the match to TRBD1 covers 10 bases. CDR3 length equals 13 residues. V lost 6 bases, J lost 4 bases, and 3 bases stayed unmatched. Germline V gene data show CDR1 as SQVTM and CDR2 as ANQGSEA.